This T cell receptor beta chain emerged from a study of blood T cells in healthy people across ages. This CDR3 is 12 amino acids long. The germline V gene encodes CDR1 ENHRY and CDR2 SYGVKD. Alongside a J-beta primer mix, a sample-barcoded 5' primer served in a second PCR lasting about 7 to 11 cycles. TCRdb itself ran the 5' RACE reads through MiXCR, one entry per CDR3 protein. In the table there are about 1.4 million distinct CDR3 sequences, around 55% of which are singletons. This clonotype has a single count. One end of the junction is discordant with germline, which a read error may explain. Sequencing used blood. The rearrangement links TRBV10-3 to TRBJ1-1, with TRBD1 matching over 9 bases. The receptor's source is a man aged 18 to 29 in good health. This chain's CDR3 is CAIREQGAEAFF. CDR3 nucleotide sequence: TGCGCCATCAGGGAACAGGGGGCGGAAGCTTTCTTT.